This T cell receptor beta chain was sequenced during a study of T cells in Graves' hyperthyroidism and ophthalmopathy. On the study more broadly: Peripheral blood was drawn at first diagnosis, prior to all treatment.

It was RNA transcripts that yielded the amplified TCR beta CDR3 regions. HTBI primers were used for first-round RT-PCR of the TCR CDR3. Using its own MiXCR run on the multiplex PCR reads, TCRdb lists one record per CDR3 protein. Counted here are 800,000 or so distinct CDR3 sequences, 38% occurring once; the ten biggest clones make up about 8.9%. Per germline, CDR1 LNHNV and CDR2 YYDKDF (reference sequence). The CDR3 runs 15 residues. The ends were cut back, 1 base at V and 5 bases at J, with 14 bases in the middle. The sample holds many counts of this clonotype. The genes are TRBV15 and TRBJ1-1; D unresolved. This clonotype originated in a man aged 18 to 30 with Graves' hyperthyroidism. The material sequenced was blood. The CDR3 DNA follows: TGTGCCACCAGCAGAGGGGCGGGGAGCAAAACTGAAGCTTTCTTT. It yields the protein CATSRGAGSKTEAFF.